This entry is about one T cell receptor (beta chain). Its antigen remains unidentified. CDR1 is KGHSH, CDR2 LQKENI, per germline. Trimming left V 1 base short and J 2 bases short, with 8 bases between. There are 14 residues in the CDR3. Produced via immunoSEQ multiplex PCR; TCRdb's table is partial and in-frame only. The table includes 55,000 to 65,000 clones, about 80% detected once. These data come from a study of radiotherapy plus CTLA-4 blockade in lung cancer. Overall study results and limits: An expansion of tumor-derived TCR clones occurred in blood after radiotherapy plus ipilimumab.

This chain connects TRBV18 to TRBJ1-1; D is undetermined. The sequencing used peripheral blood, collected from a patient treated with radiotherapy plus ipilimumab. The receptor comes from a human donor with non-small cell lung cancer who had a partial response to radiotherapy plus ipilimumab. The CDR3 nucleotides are TGTGCCAGCTCACCACTTCCGGGAAACACTGAAGCTTTCTTT. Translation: CASSPLPGNTEAFF.